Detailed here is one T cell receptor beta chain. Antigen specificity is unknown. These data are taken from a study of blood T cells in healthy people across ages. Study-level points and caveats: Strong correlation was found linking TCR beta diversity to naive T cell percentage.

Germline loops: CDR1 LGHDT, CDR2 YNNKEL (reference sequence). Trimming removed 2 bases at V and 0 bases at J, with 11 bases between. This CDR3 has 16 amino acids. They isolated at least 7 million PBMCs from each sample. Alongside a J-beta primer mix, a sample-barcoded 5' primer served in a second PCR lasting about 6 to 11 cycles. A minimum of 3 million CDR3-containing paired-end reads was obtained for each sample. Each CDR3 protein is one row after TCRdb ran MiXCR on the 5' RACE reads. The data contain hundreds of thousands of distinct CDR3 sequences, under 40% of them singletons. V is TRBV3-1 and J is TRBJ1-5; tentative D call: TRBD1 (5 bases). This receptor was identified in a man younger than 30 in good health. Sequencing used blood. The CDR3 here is CASSQKSGGSNQPQHF. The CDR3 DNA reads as TGTGCCAGCAGCCAAAAGTCCGGGGGTAGCAATCAGCCCCAGCATTTT.